These 24 T cell receptor beta chains share one sample of origin, sequenced in a study of blood T cell repertoires in COVID-19. Sequenced by immunoSEQ multiplex PCR; TCRdb stores in-frame clones only, minus some. The table records a few hundred thousand clones, more than 75% of them present only once. Sequenced sample: peripheral blood. The receptors originated from a middle-aged woman who had recovered from COVID-19.

The V gene is TRBV6-2 or TRBV6-3, the J gene TRBJ2-2; maybe TRBD2 (6 bases). Germline V gives CDR1 MNHEY, CDR2 SVGEGT. The CDR3 totals 16 residues. The V and J ends lost 3 bases and 1 base respectively, with 12 bases between them. The CDR3 region has the DNA TGTGCCAGCAGTTATCGACTAGGCGGGAACACCGGGGAGCTGTTTTTT. This codes for CASSYRLGGNTGELFF.

The chain has TRBV7-9 and TRBJ2-5, with 13 bases lining up with TRBD2. The CDR3 has 17 residues. The germline CDR1 and CDR2 sequences are SEHNR and FQNEAQ (reference sequence). After removal of 5 bases from V and 5 bases from J, the junction contained 11 bases not matched to a gene. CDR3 bases: TGTGCCAGCAGCGCGGAACGGACTAGCGGGAGTGGGGAGACCCAGTACTTC. It yields the protein CASSAERTSGSGETQYF.

The CDR3 region is CASSPVSGTGANVLTF. As DNA, the CDR3 is TGCGCCAGCAGCCCCGTGTCAGGTACCGGGGCCAACGTCCTGACTTTC. The chain joins TRBV4-1 to TRBJ2-6, with D unclear. Germline V gives CDR1 MGHRA, CDR2 YSYEKL. Trimming took off 4 bases at V and 4 bases at J, with 14 bases between the two ends. This CDR3 has 16 residues.

This clone has only one observation. The chain joins TRBV3-1 (or the pseudogene TRBV3-2) to TRBJ2-5, with a weak D call TRBD1 (5 bases). The CDR3 runs 17 residues. Trimming took off 8 bases at V and 4 bases at J, with 26 bases between the two ends. The V gene's germline CDR1 is LGHDT and CDR2 YNNKEL (reference sequence). The CDR3: CASGDPRTHAFVETQYF. DNA for the CDR3: TGTGCCAGCGGGGATCCCCGGACACATGCCTTTGTAGAGACCCAGTACTTC.

J is TRBJ1-2 and V is TRBV6-5, with D possibly TRBD1 on 6 matching bases. Trimming took 7 bases from V and 4 from J, leaving 13 bases between them. In germline, CDR1 is MNHEY, CDR2 SVGAGI. This CDR3 region has 13 residues. The CDR3 DNA is TGTGCCAGCACCCCAAAGGGGGTCTATGGCTACACCTTC. It translates to CASTPKGVYGYTF.

The gene calls are TRBV10-3 and TRBJ1-1; perhaps TRBD1 as D (5 bases). Trimming took off 2 bases at V and 6 bases at J, with 16 bases between the two ends. This CDR3 is 15 amino acids long. Germline lookup yields CDR1 ENHRY and CDR2 SYGVKD. The DNA of the CDR3 is TGTGCCATCAGTGAGGCCCCGGGGGTTGGGGCTGAAGCTTTCTTT. It translates to CAISEAPGVGAEAFF.

This chain links TRBV5-4 with TRBJ1-1, with D unresolved. The germline V gene has CDR1 SGHNT and CDR2 YYREEE (reference sequence). This CDR3 region has 11 residues. V lost 5 bases and J 6 bases, leaving 8 bases between the germline ends. CDR3 nucleotides: TGTGCCAGCAGACACGGGTCTGAAGCTTTCTTT. Amino acids: CASRHGSEAFF.

The rearrangement uses TRBV5-1 and TRBJ1-1, with a weak D call TRBD1 (6 bases). V lost 1 base, J lost 7 bases, and 20 bases lay in between. The CDR3 consists of 16 residues. In germline, CDR1 is SGHRS, CDR2 YFSETQ. This CDR3 reads CASSLLDSLSVGEAFF. CDR3 DNA: TGCGCCAGCAGCTTGTTGGACAGCCTTAGTGTTGGTGAAGCTTTCTTT.

This clone came up once. J is TRBJ2-7 and V is TRBV29-1, with a possible D match to TRBD2 (6 bases). The CDR3 has 11 amino acids. From germline, CDR1 is SQVTM and CDR2 ANQGSEA. Written as DNA, the CDR3 is TGCAGTGGAAATCAGGGAGGCGAGCAGTACGTC. Translation: CSGNQGGEQYV.

The chain is built from TRBV27 and TRBJ1-6; D is undetermined. CDR3 size: 14 residues. Germline V gene lookup returns CDR1 MNHEY and CDR2 SMNVEV (reference sequence). V was trimmed by 6 bases and J by 10 bases, leaving 16 bases between them. CDR3 bases: TGTGCCAGCAGACTCCACCCCTCGACATCACCCCTCCACTTT. Its translation is CASRLHPSTSPLHF.

This chain connects TRBV28 to TRBJ2-1, with a possible D match to TRBD1 (5 bases). Germline V gene data show CDR1 as MDHEN and CDR2 as SYDVKM. V was pared by 7 bases and J by 0 bases, with 7 bases between. CDR3 length: 13 residues. The CDR3 DNA follows: TGTGCCAGCACAGGGCGCTCCTACAATGAGCAGTTCTTC. Amino acids: CASTGRSYNEQFF.

V and J are TRBV2 and TRBJ1-2, with TRBD1 as a possible D gene (5 bases). The CDR3 runs to 13 residues. The V end was cut by 6 bases, the J end by 6 bases, with 14 bases between. Germline V gene sequence: CDR1 SNHLY, CDR2 FYNNEI. The CDR3 sequence is CASSDGTDDGYTF. The DNA of the CDR3 is TGTGCCAGCAGCGACGGGACTGATGATGGCTACACCTTC. Together with reference TRBV2 and TRBJ1-2, the CDR3 gives the full variable domain: EPEVTQTPSHQVTQMGQEVILRCVPISNHLYFYWYRQILGQKVEFLVSFYNNEISEKSEIFDDQFSVERPDGSNFTLKIRSTKLEDSAMYFCASSDGTDDGYTFGSGTRLTVV.

The chain combines TRBV30 with TRBJ1-5; the D is unclear. Trimming left V 3 bases short and J 4 bases short, with 7 bases between. The CDR3 sequence is 12 residues long. From germline, CDR1 is GTSNPN and CDR2 SVGIG (reference sequence). The CDR3 here is CAWRTLNQPQHF. The CDR3 region has the DNA TGTGCCTGGAGAACCCTAAATCAGCCCCAGCATTTT.

The chain combines TRBV29-1 with TRBJ2-1; 7 bases map to TRBD2. The V gene end was trimmed by 4 bases and the J gene end by 7 bases; junction bases not matched to a gene: 4. Germline-derived CDR1 and CDR2 are SQVTM and ANQGSEA. This CDR3 comprises 12 residues. Here the CDR3 DNA reads TGCAGCGTTGTTACGCGGGAGAATGAGCAGTTCTTC. As protein: CSVVTRENEQFF.

The rearrangement links TRBV29-1 to TRBJ1-1; 7 bases line up with TRBD1. The CDR3 sequence is 13 residues long. Per germline, CDR1 SQVTM and CDR2 ANQGSEA. V shed 6 bases and J 3 bases; nucleotides not matched to a gene: 7. CDR3 sequence (DNA): TGCAGCGTCCGGGCTGGGACAGACACTGAAGCTTTCTTT. As protein: CSVRAGTDTEAFF.

The chain has TRBV9 and TRBJ2-5; maybe TRBD1 (6 bases). Trimming took off 0 bases at V and 5 bases at J, with 11 bases between the two ends. CDR1 and CDR2 (germline): SGDLS, YYNGEE. The CDR3 has 14 amino acids. As DNA, the CDR3 is TGTGCCAGCAGCGTAGGACAGGTCGGGGAGACCCAGTACTTC. Protein product: CASSVGQVGETQYF.

This chain uses TRBV6-2 or TRBV6-3 with TRBJ2-7; possibly TRBD2 for D (6 bases). The CDR3 totals 16 residues. Germline assignment: CDR1 MNHEY and CDR2 SVGEGT. With 5 bases removed from V and 0 bases from J, the gap between germline ends came to 17 bases. The CDR3 DNA is TGTGCCAGCAGTCAACCCCTAGCGCCGTACTCCTACGAGCAGTACTTC. This translates into CASSQPLAPYSYEQYF.

The rearrangement uses TRBV7-2 and TRBJ2-2, with D tentatively TRBD1 (6 bases). V was trimmed by 7 bases and J by 1 base, leaving 10 bases between them. The CDR3 loop spans 14 amino acids. Germline V gene sequence: CDR1 SGHTA, CDR2 FQGNSA. The CDR3 loop is CASNQDRNTGELFF. CDR3 DNA: TGTGCCAGCAACCAGGACAGGAACACCGGGGAGCTGTTTTTT. Together with reference TRBV7-2 and TRBJ2-2, the CDR3 gives the full variable domain: GAGVSQSPSNKVTEKGKDVELRCDPISGHTALYWYRQSLGQGLEFLIYFQGNSAPDKSGLPSDRFSAERTGGSVSTLTIQRTQQEDSAVYLCASNQDRNTGELFFGEGSRLTVL.

The chain is built from TRBV5-1 and TRBJ2-5, with 12 positions matching TRBD1. The germline V gene has CDR1 SGHRS and CDR2 YFSETQ. This CDR3 region has 14 residues. V shed 4 bases, J shed 5 bases, and the junction held 3 bases outside the gene matches. The CDR3 nucleotides read TGCGCCAGCAGCAGGGACAGGGGGCGGGAGACCCAGTACTTC. Translating gives CASSRDRGRETQYF.

The chain is built from TRBV10-2 and TRBJ2-7; TRBD2 agrees at 12 bases. Germline-derived CDR1 and CDR2 are WSHSY and SAAADI. Trimming cost V 6 bases and J 3 bases; bases outside gene matches: 6. The CDR3 has 15 amino acids. This CDR3 is CASSPGLAGRYEQYF. DNA for the CDR3: TGCGCCAGCAGCCCCGGACTAGCGGGACGCTACGAGCAGTACTTC.

The chain links TRBV28 to TRBJ2-1, with D possibly TRBD1 on 7 matching bases. Trimming pared 5 bases from V and 7 bases from J, leaving 12 bases between. This CDR3 has 13 residues. The V gene's germline CDR1 is MDHEN and CDR2 SYDVKM. Written as DNA, the CDR3 is TGTGCCAGCAGTGGAGGGGGCGGGAATGAGCAGTTCTTC. It encodes CASSGGGGNEQFF.

V gene TRBV7-3 combines with J gene TRBJ1-1; 8 nucleotides align to TRBD1. J gave up 4 bases and V 5 bases, and 6 bases lay outside the gene matches. CDR3 length: 14 amino acids. Germline CDR1 and CDR2: SGHTA and FQGTGA. The CDR3 sequence is CASSRQGMGTEAFF. The CDR3 nucleotides are TGTGCCAGCAGCAGACAGGGGATGGGCACTGAAGCTTTCTTT.

V usage is TRBV3-1 (or the pseudogene TRBV3-2) and J usage is TRBJ1-2, with D hard to call. With 4 bases removed from V and 0 bases from J, the gap between germline ends came to 9 bases. CDR1 and CDR2 (germline): LGHDT, YNNKEL (reference sequence). The CDR3 extends over 14 amino acids. The CDR3 nucleotides are TGTGCCAGCAGCCCCACCGGGGCTAACTATGGCTACACCTTC. Its translation: CASSPTGANYGYTF.

This chain uses TRBV9 with TRBJ2-7; 10 nucleotides match TRBD1. Trimming took 0 bases from V and 2 from J; bases not matched to a gene: 5. This CDR3 region has 16 residues. In germline, CDR1 is SGDLS, CDR2 YYNGEE. CDR3 in DNA: TGTGCCAGCAGCGTAGGCGGGACAGGGGCGACCTACGAGCAGTACTTC. It yields the protein CASSVGGTGATYEQYF.